This is a list of T cell receptor beta chains from one sample in a study of blood T cells in healthy people across ages. TCRdb re-called the 5' RACE reads through MiXCR, storing one row per CDR3 protein. Counted here are more than 1 million distinct CDR3 sequences, around 45% occurring once; the ten biggest clones make up 15% to 20%. The sample taken for sequencing was blood. All receptors derive from a woman in her sixties in good health. CDR3s include the opening cysteine and the closing phenylalanine or tryptophan. D genes are given only for firm matches. Size values are once, few and many counts, or a class for expanded clones, and some rows have none.

TRBV7-8	TRBD2	TRBJ2-1	.	CASTPSGWGDEQFF	TGTGCCAGCACCCCTAGCGGGTGGGGCGATGAGCAGTTCTTC
TRBV20-1	.	TRBJ1-6	.	CSATLRVGGNSPLHF	TGCAGTGCTACACTCAGGGTTGGTGGTAATTCACCCCTCCACTTT
TRBV14	.	TRBJ2-7	few	CASSQDLKAAYEQYF	TGTGCCAGCAGCCAAGATCTCAAAGCTGCCTACGAGCAGTACTTC
TRBV27	TRBD1	TRBJ2-7	.	CASSPARTGYSYEQYF	TGTGCCAGCAGTCCCGCCCGGACAGGCTACTCCTACGAGCAGTACTTC
TRBV20-1	.	TRBJ2-3	.	CSATGADTQYF	TGCAGTGCTACCGGCGCAGATACGCAGTATTTT
TRBV5-5	TRBD1	TRBJ2-3	.	CASSLDWGLTGAKTDTQYF	TGTGCCAGCAGCTTAGACTGGGGACTGACAGGGGCGAAGACAGATACGCAGTATTTT
TRBV15	.	TRBJ2-7	once	CATSSAGSYNEQYF	TGTGCCACCAGCAGTGCGGGCTCCTACAATGAGCAGTACTTC
TRBV29-1	.	TRBJ2-5	many	CSVVLGPETQYF	TGCAGCGTTGTACTGGGGCCAGAGACCCAGTACTTC
TRBV20-1	TRBD2	TRBJ2-1	.	CSATAGGPPEQFF	TGCAGTGCTACAGCGGGAGGCCCCCCCGAGCAGTTCTTC
TRBV20-1	TRBD1	TRBJ1-2	.	CSAQSDRVYGYTF	TGCAGTGCTCAATCCGACAGGGTTTATGGCTACACCTTC
TRBV10-3	TRBD2	TRBJ2-1	few	CAISESSLAGVINEQFF	TGTGCCATCAGTGAGTCTTCACTAGCGGGGGTTATCAATGAGCAGTTCTTC
TRBV20-1	.	TRBJ1-5	.	CSARRGSNQPQHF	TGCAGTGCACGCAGGGGTAGCAATCAGCCCCAGCATTTT
TRBV12-3/TRBV12-4	TRBD2	TRBJ2-1	many	CASSTASGRAINEQFF	TGTGCCAGCAGTACAGCTAGCGGGAGGGCCATCAATGAGCAGTTCTTC
TRBV4-3	.	TRBJ1-2	.	CASSQVGTWRGYTF	TGCGCCAGCAGCCAAGTTGGGACTTGGAGGGGCTACACCTTC
TRBV6-5	.	TRBJ2-5	few	CASSPILGQETQYF	TGTGCCAGCAGCCCTATACTAGGACAAGAGACCCAGTACTTC
TRBV7-2	.	TRBJ1-1	.	CASSFPRPNTEAFF	TGTGCCAGCAGCTTTCCTCGTCCGAACACTGAAGCTTTCTTT
TRBV11-2	.	TRBJ2-5	.	CASSLENFQTQYF	TGTGCCAGCAGCTTAGAGAATTTCCAGACCCAGTACTTC